The clone carrying this T cell receptor (beta chain) has only a few counts. Its target is unknown. This sample stems from a study of response to subunit inactivated influenza vaccine. Study-wide points: Authors suggested seasonal influenza vaccinations each recruit few new T cells.

CDR3 length equals 14 residues. Trimming stripped 2 bases from V and 4 bases from J, with 10 bases between. TCRdb re-called the RT-PCR reads through MiXCR, storing one row per CDR3 protein. The table shows a few hundred thousand distinct CDR3 sequences, with around 20% occurring only once. V gene TRBV12-3 or TRBV12-4 combines with J gene TRBJ2-3; D unresolved. The sequence was obtained from a man aged 50 to 69 who received an inactivated influenza vaccine. Sequences were derived from PBMCs from blood, sampled approximately 20 months after vaccination. CDR3 loop: CASSLLRPPDTQYF. CDR3 coding DNA: TGTGCCAGCAGTTTACTGCGGCCCCCAGATACGCAGTATTTT.